This T cell receptor beta chain came from a study of shared clonotypes between healthy human individuals. On this clone: What it recognizes is unknown.

The study, taken as a whole, reports: Naive subsets, compared against memory subsets, generally had larger estimated richness values.

V lost 4 bases to trimming and J lost 4 bases; unmatched junction nucleotides: 18. The CDR3 extends over 18 amino acids. Germline CDR1 and CDR2: KGHSH and LQKENI. TCRdb's copy holds only in-frame clones and misses some; the assay was immunoSEQ multiplex PCR. The table includes roughly 2.5 million clones, 90% to 95% detected once. This receptor was obtained from a man in his late teens or twenties in good health. The chain recombines TRBV18 with TRBJ2-5; the match to TRBD1 covers 7 bases. The sample comprised naive CD4+ T cells sorted from blood. This sample's subset: CD45RA+ positively selected. CDR3 in DNA: TGTGCCAGCTCACAGACATATACAGGGGCAGAGGGGCGAGAGACCCAGTACTTC. This encodes CASSQTYTGAEGRETQYF.